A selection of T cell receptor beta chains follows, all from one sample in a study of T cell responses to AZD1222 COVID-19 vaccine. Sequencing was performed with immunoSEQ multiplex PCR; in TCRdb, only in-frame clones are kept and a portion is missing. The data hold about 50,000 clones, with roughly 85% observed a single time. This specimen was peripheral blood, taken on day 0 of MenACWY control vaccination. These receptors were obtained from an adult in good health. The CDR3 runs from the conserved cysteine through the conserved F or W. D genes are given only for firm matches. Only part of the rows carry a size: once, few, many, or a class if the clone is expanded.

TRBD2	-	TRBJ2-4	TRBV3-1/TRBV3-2	CASSPGTSIQYF	TGTGCCAGCAGCCCAGGGACTAGCATCCAGTACTTC
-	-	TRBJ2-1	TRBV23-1	CASSQPVPSVYNEQFF	TGCGCCAGCAGTCAACCCGTTCCGAGCGTATACAATGAGCAGTTCTTC
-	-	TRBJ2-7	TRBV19	CASSIGGYEQYF	TGTGCCAGTAGTATAGGGGGCTACGAGCAGTACTTC
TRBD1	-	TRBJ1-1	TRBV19	CASSVAGTVNTEAFF	TGTGCCAGTAGTGTGGCCGGGACAGTGAACACTGAAGCTTTCTTT
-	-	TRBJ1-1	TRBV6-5	CASSYSGLSPEAFF	TGTGCCAGCAGTTACTCGGGTCTGAGCCCTGAGGCTTTCTTT
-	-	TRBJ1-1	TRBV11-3	CASSLDLSGATFF	TGTGCCAGCAGCTTAGATCTGTCAGGTGCGACTTTCTTT
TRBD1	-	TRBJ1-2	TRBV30	CAWSPVSGTGVGYTF	TGTGCCTGGAGCCCTGTCTCCGGGACAGGGGTAGGCTACACCTTC
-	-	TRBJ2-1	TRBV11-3	CASSLGSYNEQFF	TGTGCCAGCAGCTTAGGGTCCTACAATGAGCAGTTCTTC
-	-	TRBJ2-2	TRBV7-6	CASSLGITRNTGELFF	TGTGCCAGCAGCTTAGGTATTACGAGAAACACCGGGGAGCTGTTTTTT
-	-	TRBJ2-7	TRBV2	CASRRILSRPVSYEQYF	TGTGCCAGCAGACGCATTCTTAGCAGACCTGTCTCCTACGAGCAGTACTTC
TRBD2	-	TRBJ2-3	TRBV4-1	CASGGTSGSSFPDTQYF	TGCGCCAGCGGAGGGACTAGCGGGAGTAGTTTCCCAGATACGCAGTATTTT
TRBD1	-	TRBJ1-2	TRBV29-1	CSVEVHTGGQADGYTF	TGCAGCGTTGAAGTCCATACCGGCGGACAGGCGGATGGCTACACCTTC
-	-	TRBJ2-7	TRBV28	CASSFAIPYEQYF	TGTGCCAGCAGTTTTGCGATACCTTACGAGCAGTACTTC
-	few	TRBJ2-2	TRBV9	CGGTDNTGELFF	TGCGGAGGGACTGACAACACCGGGGAGCTGTTTTTT
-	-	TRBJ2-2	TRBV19	CASSGDLYTGELFF	TGTGCCAGTAGTGGGGACTTGTACACCGGGGAGCTGTTTTTT
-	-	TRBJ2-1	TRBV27	CASSFLDIDSYNEQFF	TGTGCCAGCAGTTTCCTGGACATTGACTCCTACAATGAGCAGTTCTTC
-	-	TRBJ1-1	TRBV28	CATFLNTEAFF	TGTGCCACCTTCTTGAACACTGAAGCTTTCTTT
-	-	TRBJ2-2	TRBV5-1	CASSATAGTGELFF	TGCGCCAGCAGTGCGACTGCCGGGACCGGGGAGCTGTTTTTT
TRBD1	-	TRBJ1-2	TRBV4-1	CASSQPTRGIDNGYTF	TGCGCCAGCAGCCAACCTACCAGGGGGATCGACAATGGCTACACCTTC
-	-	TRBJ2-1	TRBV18	CASSPRLEFLDEQFF	TGTGCCAGCTCACCACGACTAGAGTTCTTAGATGAGCAGTTCTTC
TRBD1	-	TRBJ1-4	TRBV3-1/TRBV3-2	CASSLKTGGDYEKLFF	TGTGCCAGCAGCCTTAAAACAGGGGGCGATTATGAAAAACTGTTTTTT
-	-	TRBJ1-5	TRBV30	CAWSGQGPNQPQHF	TGTGCCTGGAGTGGGCAGGGACCAAATCAGCCCCAGCATTTT
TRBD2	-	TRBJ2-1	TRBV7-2	CASSNRPALAVSYNEQFF	TGTGCCAGCAGCAACCGACCTGCCCTAGCGGTCTCCTACAATGAGCAGTTCTTC
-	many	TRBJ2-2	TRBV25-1	CASSELNTGELFF	TGTGCCAGCAGTGAATTAAACACCGGGGAGCTGTTTTTT
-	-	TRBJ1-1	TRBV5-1	CASSLGNTWNTEAFF	TGCGCCAGCAGCTTGGGGAATACCTGGAACACTGAAGCTTTCTTT
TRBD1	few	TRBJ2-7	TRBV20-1	CSASTLAQGGREQYF	TGCAGTGCTAGTACGTTGGCACAGGGGGGACGAGAGCAGTACTTC
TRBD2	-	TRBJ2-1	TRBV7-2	CASSPTGTSGSRNEQFF	TGTGCCAGCAGCCCGACCGGGACTAGCGGGAGTAGAAATGAGCAGTTCTTC
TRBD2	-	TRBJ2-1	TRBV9	CASSPKASGGYYNEQFF	TGTGCCAGCAGCCCTAAAGCTAGCGGGGGCTACTACAATGAGCAGTTCTTC
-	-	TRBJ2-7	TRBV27	CASIQSSRGSEQYF	TGTGCCAGCATCCAATCCAGTAGGGGCAGCGAGCAGTACTTC
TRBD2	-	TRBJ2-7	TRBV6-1	CASKPGGSYEQYF	TGTGCCAGCAAACCCGGCGGGAGTTACGAGCAGTACTTC
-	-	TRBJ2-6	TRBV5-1	CASSLEGAGANVLTF	TGCGCCAGCAGCTTGGAGGGGGCTGGGGCCAACGTCCTGACTTTC
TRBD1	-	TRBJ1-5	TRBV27	CASSSRTGNQPQHF	TGTGCCAGCAGTTCGAGGACAGGGAACCAGCCCCAGCATTTT
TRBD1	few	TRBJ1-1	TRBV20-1	CSASGAGTGKNTEAFF	TGCAGTGCTAGTGGGGCCGGGACAGGGAAGAACACTGAAGCTTTCTTT
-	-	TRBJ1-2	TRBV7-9	CASSYQDLYFYGYTF	TGTGCCAGCAGCTACCAGGACCTCTACTTCTATGGCTACACCTTC
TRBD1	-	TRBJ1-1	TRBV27	CASSLTGDTEAFF	TGTGCCAGCAGTTTAACAGGGGACACTGAAGCTTTCTTT
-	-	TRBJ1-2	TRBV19	CASSTRSAGTRGGYTF	TGTGCCAGTAGTACCCGAAGCGCCGGGACAAGAGGCGGCTACACCTTC
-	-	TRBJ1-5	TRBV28	CASSLSMGNSQPQHF	TGTGCCAGCAGTTTATCGATGGGGAACAGTCAGCCCCAGCATTTT
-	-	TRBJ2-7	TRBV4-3	CASSQDSGLPSYEQYF	TGCGCCAGCAGCCAAGATTCCGGACTCCCAAGTTACGAGCAGTACTTC
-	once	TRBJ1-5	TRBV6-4	CASSYRDGVSNQPQHF	TGTGCCAGCAGTTACCGGGACGGAGTTAGCAATCAGCCCCAGCATTTT
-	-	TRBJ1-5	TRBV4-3	CASSQELVRGNQPQHF	TGCGCCAGCAGCCAAGAGTTAGTGCGCGGGAATCAGCCCCAGCATTTT
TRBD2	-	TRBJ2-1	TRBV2	CASSTIAGGSYNEQFF	TGTGCCAGCAGTACAATAGCGGGAGGGTCCTACAATGAGCAGTTCTTC
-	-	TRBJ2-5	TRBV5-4	CASSLAQETQYF	TGTGCCAGCAGCTTGGCCCAAGAGACCCAGTACTTC
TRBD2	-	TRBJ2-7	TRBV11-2	CASSPAGSGSNEQYF	TGTGCCAGCAGCCCGGCGGGTAGCGGGAGTAATGAGCAGTACTTC
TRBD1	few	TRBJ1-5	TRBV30	CAWGQGAGRPQHF	TGTGCCTGGGGACAGGGGGCCGGAAGGCCCCAGCATTTT
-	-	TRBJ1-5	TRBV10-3	CAISESGDSNQPQHF	TGTGCCATCAGTGAGTCAGGGGATAGCAATCAGCCCCAGCATTTT
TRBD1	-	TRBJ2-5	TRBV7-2	CASSSWTGGTETQYF	TGTGCCAGCAGCTCATGGACAGGGGGCACGGAGACCCAGTACTTC
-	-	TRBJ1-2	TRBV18	CASSPTDNYGYTF	TGTGCCAGCTCACCGACAGATAACTATGGCTACACCTTC
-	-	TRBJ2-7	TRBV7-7	CASSWTRYEQYF	TGTGCTAGCAGCTGGACTCGTTACGAGCAGTACTTC
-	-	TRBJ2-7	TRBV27	CASSLEEPGSRWLAINTIYEQYF	TGTGCCAGCAGTTTGGAGGAACCGGGATCAAGATGGCTAGCGATCAATACCATCTACGAGCAGTACTTC
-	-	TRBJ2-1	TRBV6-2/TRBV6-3	CASSKNQSGARAKFF	TGTGCCAGCAGTAAAAATCAATCAGGGGCCCGGGCAAAGTTCTTC
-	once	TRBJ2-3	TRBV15	CATSTGRRRDGADTQYF	TGTGCCACCAGCACAGGGAGAAGGCGGGATGGGGCAGATACGCAGTATTTT
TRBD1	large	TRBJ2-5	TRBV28	CASRRTGSGGETQYF	TGTGCCAGCAGACGGACAGGGAGTGGTGGAGAGACCCAGTACTTC
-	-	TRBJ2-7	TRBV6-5	CASRLAASYEQYF	TGTGCCAGCAGACTAGCCGCCTCCTACGAGCAGTACTTC
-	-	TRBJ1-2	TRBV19	CASSHLLTTPGPHTF	TGTGCCAGTAGTCACCTCCTCACTACCCCCGGGCCCCACACCTTC